The following is a T cell receptor beta chain sequence with its context. The sample holds many counts of this clonotype. The clone's antigen remains unknown. There are no base qualities to consult, and no much larger clone falls within one base. A case-control design nested within a healthcare worker cohort in London, UK, was used, with weekly nasopharyngeal swab PCR tests and blood sampling performed. Healthcare workers were enrolled in the week of the UK lockdown, from 23 to 31 March 2020, and were followed every week for up to roughly 15 weeks. These data originate in a study of early T cells in non-severe SARS-CoV-2 infection (dated by TCRdb to the early 2020s). Turning to the overall study: Because TCR sequencing was done on bulk RNA from unsorted whole blood, the alpha and beta chains could not be paired.

Receptor libraries were prepared by 5' RACE. The reads were generated on a NextSeq 500. The TCR library protocol attached unique molecular identifiers to individual cDNA molecules to correct for sequencing error and PCR bias. Both TCR alpha and beta chains were sequenced, and tight co-correlation was observed between alpha and beta sequence abundances in each sample. Per the authors' processing: V gene, J gene and CDR3 annotation of TCR sequences was performed with Decombinator V4. TCRs were defined as expanded if a significant change between any two time points was detected under a Poisson model with p below 0.0001. TCR abundances were normalised to the total number of TCRs sequenced in each sample and reported as counts per million. MAIT TCRs were defined by TRAV1-2 paired with TRAJ12, TRAJ20 or TRAJ33, and iNKT TCRs by TRAV10 paired with TRAJ18. A search of VDJdb, accessed on 1 November 2021, was run for TCRs annotated to CMV, EBV and SARS-CoV-2, with TCRs annotated for multiple antigens excluded. The public reads were quality trimmed at Q25 with fastp and then assembled into clones with MiXCR by TCRdb, keeping productive beta chains. Every distinct CDR3 protein forms one entry, paired with its most common genes and DNA. These V and J calls are TCRdb output, not the study's own analysis. The sample has roughly 52,000 distinct CDR3 sequences on record, about 6.4% of them singletons. The top ten clones comprise roughly 5% of the sample.

V is shortened by 5 bases, J by 7 bases, and the region joining them spans 14 bases. The germline V gene (reference sequence) specifies MNHEY as CDR1 and SMNVEV as CDR2. Reading from cysteine to phenylalanine, the CDR3 counts 13 amino acids. Only the CDR3 region is kept as DNA, spanning 39 bases read in frame from base 1. Study-wide conclusions, independent of this receptor: VDJdb matching was skewed toward anti-spike CD8 responses and likely underestimated virus-specific expansions by missing private and CD4 specificities.

The clonotype was recovered from an adult who was a healthcare worker with PCR-confirmed SARS-CoV-2 infection or an uninfected control (not recorded which). The material was whole blood, obtained at baseline. The V gene is TRBV27 and the J gene is TRBJ1-2; matching of 5 bases hints at TRBD1 as the D gene. The CDR3 in this case is CASSTEGPGGYTF. The nucleotides read TGTGCCAGCAGTACTGAGGGGCCGGGTGGCTACACCTTC.